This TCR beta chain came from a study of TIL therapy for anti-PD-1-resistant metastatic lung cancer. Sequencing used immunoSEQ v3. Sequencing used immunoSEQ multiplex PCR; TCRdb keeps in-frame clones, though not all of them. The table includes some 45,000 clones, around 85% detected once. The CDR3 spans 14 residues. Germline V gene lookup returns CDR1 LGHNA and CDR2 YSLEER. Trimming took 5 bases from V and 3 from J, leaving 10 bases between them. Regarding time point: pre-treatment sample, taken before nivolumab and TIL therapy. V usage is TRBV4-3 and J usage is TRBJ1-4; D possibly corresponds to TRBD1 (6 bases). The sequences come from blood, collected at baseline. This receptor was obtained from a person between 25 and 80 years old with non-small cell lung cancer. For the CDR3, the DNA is TGCGCCAGCAGCAAACGGGGGCCTAATGAAAAACTGTTTTTT. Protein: CASSKRGPNEKLFF.